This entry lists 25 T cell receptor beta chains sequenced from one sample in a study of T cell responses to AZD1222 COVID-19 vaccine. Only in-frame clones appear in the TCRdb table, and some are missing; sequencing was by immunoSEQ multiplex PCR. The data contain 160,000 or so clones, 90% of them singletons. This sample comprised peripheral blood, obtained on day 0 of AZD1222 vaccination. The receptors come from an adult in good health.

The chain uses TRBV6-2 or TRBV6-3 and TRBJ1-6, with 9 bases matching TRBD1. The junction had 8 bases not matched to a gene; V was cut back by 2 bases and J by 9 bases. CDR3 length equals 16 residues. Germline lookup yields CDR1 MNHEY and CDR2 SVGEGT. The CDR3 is CASSYGDRGRTSPLHF. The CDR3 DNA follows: TGTGCCAGCAGTTACGGAGACAGGGGGAGGACTTCACCCCTCCACTTT.

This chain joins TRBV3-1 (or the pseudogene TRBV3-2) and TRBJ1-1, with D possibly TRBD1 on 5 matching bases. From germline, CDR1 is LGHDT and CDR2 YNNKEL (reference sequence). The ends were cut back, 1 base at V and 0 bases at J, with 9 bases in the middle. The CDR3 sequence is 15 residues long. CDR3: CASSQGGRMNTEAFF. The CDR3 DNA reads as TGTGCCAGCAGCCAAGGGGGCAGGATGAACACTGAAGCTTTCTTT.

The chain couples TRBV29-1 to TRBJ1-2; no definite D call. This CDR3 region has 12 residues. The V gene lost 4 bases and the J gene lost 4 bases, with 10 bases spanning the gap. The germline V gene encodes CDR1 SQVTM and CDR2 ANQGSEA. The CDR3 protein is CSVARSVYGYTF. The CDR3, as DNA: TGCAGCGTTGCCCGCAGTGTCTATGGCTACACCTTC.

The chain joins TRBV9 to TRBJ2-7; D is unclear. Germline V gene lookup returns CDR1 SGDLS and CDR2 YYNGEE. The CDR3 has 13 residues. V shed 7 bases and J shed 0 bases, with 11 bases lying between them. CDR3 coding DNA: TGTGCCAGCGGAACCGGTAACTCCTACGAGCAGTACTTC. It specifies CASGTGNSYEQYF.

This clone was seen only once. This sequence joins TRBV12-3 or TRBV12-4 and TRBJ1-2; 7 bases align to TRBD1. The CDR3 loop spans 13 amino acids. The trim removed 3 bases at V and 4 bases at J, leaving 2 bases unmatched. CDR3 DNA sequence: TGTGCCAGCAGTTTGACAGGGACCTATGGCTACACCTTC. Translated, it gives CASSLTGTYGYTF.

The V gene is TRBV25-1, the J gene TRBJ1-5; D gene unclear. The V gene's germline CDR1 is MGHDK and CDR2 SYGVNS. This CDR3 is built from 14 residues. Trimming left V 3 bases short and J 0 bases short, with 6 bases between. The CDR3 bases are TGTGCCAGCAGTGACCCGGGTAGCAATCAGCCCCAGCATTTT. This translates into CASSDPGSNQPQHF.

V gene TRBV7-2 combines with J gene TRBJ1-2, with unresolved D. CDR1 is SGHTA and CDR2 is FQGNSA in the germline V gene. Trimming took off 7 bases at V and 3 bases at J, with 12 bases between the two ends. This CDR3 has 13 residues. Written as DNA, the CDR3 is TGTGCCAGCACCAAGGACGGGTACTATGGCTACACCTTC. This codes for CASTKDGYYGYTF.

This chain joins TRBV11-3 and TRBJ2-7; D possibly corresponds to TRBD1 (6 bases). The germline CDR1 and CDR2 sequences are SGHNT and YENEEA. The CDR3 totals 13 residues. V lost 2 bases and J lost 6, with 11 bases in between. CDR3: CASSLNLGGEQYF. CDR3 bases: TGTGCCAGCAGCTTAAACCTAGGGGGCGAGCAGTACTTC.

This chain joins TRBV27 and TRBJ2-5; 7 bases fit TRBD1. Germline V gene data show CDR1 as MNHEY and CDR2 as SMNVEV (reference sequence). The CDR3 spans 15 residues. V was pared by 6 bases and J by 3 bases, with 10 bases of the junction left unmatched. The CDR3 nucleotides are TGTGCCAGCAGACGACGGTGGACAGGTGAAGAGACCCAGTACTTC. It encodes CASRRRWTGEETQYF.

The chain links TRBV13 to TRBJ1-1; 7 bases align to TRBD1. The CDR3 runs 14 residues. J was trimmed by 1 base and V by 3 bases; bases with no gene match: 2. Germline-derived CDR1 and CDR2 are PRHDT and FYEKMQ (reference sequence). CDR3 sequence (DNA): TGTGCCAGCAGCTTCCCAGGGGGGAACACTGAAGCTTTCTTT. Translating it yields CASSFPGGNTEAFF.

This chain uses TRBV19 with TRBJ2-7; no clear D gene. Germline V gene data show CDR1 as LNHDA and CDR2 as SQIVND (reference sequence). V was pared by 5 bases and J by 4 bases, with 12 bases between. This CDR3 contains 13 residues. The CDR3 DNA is TGTGCCAGTAGTCCCGGGCCAGGATACGAGCAGTACTTC. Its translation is CASSPGPGYEQYF. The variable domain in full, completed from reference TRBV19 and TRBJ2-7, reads DGGITQSPKYLFRKEGQNVTLSCEQNLNHDAMYWYRQDPGQGLRLIYYSQIVNDFQKGDIAEGYSVSREKKESFPLTVTSAQKNPTAFYLCASSPGPGYEQYFGPGTRLTVT.

The CDR3 sequence: CASSLAIYRGNTEAFF. CDR3 bases: TGTGCCAGCAGCTTAGCGATCTACAGGGGGAACACTGAAGCTTTCTTT. The V call is TRBV7-9, the J call TRBJ1-1; the match to TRBD1 covers 7 bases. Germline V lookup: CDR1 SEHNR, CDR2 FQNEAQ (reference sequence). The CDR3 consists of 16 residues. V lost 0 bases, J lost 1 base, and 5 bases stayed unmatched. Drawing the rest from reference TRBV7-9 and TRBJ1-1, the complete variable domain is DTGVSQNPRHKITKRGQNVTFRCDPISEHNRLYWYRQTLGQGPEFLTYFQNEAQLEKSRLLSDRFSAERPKGSFSTLEIQRTEQGDSAMYLCASSLAIYRGNTEAFFGQGTRLTVV.

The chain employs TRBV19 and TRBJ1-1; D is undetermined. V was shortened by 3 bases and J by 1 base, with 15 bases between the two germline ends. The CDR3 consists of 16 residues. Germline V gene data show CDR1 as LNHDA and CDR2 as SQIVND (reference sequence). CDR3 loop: CASSMSQGKGNTEAFF. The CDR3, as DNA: TGTGCCAGTAGTATGTCCCAAGGGAAGGGGAACACTGAAGCTTTCTTT.

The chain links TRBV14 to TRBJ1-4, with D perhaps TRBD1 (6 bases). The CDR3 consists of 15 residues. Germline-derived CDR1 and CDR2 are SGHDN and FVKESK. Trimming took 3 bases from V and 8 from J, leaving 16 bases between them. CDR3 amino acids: CASSHYREGEEKLFF. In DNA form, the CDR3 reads TGTGCCAGCAGCCACTACAGGGAAGGGGAAGAAAAACTGTTTTTT.

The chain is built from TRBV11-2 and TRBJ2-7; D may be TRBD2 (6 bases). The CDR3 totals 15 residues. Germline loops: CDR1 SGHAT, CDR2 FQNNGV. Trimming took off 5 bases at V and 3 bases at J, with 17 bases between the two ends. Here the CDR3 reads CASSTTLGSGYEQYF. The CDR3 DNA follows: TGTGCCAGCAGCACGACCCTCGGTAGCGGCTACGAGCAGTACTTC.

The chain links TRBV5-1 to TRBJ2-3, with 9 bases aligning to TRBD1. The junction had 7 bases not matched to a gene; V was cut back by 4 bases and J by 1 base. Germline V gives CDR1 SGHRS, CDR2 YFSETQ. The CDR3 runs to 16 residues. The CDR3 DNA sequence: TGCGCCAGCAGCGCGGTACAGGGGGCCGGCACAGATACGCAGTATTTT. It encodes CASSAVQGAGTDTQYF.

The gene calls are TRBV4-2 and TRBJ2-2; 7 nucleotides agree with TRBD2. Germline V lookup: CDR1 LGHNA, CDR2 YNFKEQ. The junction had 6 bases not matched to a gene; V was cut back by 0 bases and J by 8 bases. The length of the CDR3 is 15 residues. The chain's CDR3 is CASSQDFSGSGELFF. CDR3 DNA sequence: TGTGCCAGCAGCCAAGACTTTAGCGGGTCTGGGGAGCTGTTTTTT.

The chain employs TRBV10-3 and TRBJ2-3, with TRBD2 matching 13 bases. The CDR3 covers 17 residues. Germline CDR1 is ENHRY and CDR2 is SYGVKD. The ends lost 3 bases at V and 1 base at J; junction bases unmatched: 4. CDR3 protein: CAISDRTSGGRTDTQYF. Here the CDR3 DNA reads TGTGCCATCAGTGATCGGACTAGCGGGGGACGCACAGATACGCAGTATTTT.

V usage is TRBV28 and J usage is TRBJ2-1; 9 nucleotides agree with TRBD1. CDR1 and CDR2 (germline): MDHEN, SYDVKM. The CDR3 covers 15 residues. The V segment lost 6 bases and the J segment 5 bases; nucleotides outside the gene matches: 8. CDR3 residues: CASSRDRELHNEQFF. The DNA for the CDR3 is TGTGCCAGCAGCCGGGACAGGGAGTTGCACAATGAGCAGTTCTTC.

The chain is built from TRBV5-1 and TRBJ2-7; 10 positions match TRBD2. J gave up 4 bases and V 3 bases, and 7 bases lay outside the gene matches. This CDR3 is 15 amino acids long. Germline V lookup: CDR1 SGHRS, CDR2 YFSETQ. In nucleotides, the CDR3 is TGCGCCAGCAGCTATGCAGCGGGAGGGTTGTACGAGCAGTACTTC. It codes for CASSYAAGGLYEQYF.

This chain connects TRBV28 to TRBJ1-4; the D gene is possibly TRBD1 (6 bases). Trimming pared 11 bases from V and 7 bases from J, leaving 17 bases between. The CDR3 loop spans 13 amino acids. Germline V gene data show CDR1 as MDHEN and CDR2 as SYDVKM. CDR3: CADIRTVGEKLFF. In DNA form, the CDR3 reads TGTGCCGATATCCGGACAGTCGGTGAAAAACTGTTTTTT.

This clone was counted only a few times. CDR3 DNA: TGTGCCAGCAGCTTACTCGACAGTTCGAACACTGAAGCTTTCTTT. Residues: CASSLLDSSNTEAFF. The J gene is TRBJ1-1, the V gene TRBV7-9; tentative D call: TRBD1 (5 bases). V was shortened by 2 bases and J by 1 base, with 11 bases between the two germline ends. Per the germline V gene, CDR1 is SEHNR and CDR2 is FQNEAQ (reference sequence). The CDR3 consists of 15 residues.

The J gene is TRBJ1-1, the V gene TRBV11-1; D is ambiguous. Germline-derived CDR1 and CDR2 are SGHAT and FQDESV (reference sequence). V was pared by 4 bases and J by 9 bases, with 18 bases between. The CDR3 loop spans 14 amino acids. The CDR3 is CASSSERRAGKAFF. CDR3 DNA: TGTGCCAGCAGCTCCGAACGTAGGGCAGGAAAAGCTTTCTTT.

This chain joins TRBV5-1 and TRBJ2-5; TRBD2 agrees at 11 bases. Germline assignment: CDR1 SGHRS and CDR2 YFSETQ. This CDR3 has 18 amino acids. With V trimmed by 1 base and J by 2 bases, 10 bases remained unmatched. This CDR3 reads CASSLSHEGLADQETQYF. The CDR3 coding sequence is TGCGCCAGCAGCTTGTCCCACGAGGGACTAGCGGATCAAGAGACCCAGTACTTC.

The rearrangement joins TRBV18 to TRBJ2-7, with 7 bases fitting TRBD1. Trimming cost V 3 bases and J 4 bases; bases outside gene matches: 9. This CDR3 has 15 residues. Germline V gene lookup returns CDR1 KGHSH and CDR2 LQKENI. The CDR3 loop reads CASSPGDSYLYEQYF. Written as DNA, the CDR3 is TGTGCCAGCTCACCCGGGGACAGCTATCTATACGAGCAGTACTTC.